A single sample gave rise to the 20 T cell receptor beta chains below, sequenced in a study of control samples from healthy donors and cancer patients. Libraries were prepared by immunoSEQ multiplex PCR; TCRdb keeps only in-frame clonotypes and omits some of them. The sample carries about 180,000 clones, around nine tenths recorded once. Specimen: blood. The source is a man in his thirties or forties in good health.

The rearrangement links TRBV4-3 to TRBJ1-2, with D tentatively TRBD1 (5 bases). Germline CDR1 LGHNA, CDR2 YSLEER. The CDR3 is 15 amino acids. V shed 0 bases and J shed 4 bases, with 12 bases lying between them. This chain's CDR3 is CASSQDIGVSYGYTF. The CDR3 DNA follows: TGCGCCAGCAGCCAAGATATAGGGGTCTCCTATGGCTACACCTTC.

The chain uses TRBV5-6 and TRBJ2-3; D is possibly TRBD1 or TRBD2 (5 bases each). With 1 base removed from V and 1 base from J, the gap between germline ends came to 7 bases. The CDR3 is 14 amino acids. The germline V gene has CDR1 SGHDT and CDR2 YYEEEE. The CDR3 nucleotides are TGTGCCAGCAGCTTGCAGGGAGGCACAGATACGCAGTATTTT. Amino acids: CASSLQGGTDTQYF.

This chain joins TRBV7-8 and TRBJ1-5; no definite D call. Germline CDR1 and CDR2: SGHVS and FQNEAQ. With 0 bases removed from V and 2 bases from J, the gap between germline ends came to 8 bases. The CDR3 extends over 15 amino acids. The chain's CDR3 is CASSLAGSGNQPQHF. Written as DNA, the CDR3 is TGTGCCAGCAGCTTAGCGGGATCTGGCAATCAGCCCCAGCATTTT.

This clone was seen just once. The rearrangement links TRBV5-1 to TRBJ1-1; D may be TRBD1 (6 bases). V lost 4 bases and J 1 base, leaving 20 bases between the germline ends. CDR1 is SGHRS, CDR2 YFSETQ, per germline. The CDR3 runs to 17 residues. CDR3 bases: TGCGCCAGCAGCCCAAGCAATACAGGGAGGGGGAACACTGAAGCTTTCTTT. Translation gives CASSPSNTGRGNTEAFF.

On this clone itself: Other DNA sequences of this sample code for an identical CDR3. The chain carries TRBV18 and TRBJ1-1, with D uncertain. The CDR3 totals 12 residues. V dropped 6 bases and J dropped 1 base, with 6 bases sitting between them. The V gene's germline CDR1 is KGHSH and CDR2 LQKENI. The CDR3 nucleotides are TGTGCCAGCTCCGGGAGGAACACTGAAGCTTTCTTT. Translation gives CASSGRNTEAFF.

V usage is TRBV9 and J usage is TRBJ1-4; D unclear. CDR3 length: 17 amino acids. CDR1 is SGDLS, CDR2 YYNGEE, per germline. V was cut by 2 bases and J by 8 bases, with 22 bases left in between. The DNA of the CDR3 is TGTGCCAGCAGCGTGAGCCCTCAGTCGGCGGGAGGAGAAAAACTGTTTTTT. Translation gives CASSVSPQSAGGEKLFF.

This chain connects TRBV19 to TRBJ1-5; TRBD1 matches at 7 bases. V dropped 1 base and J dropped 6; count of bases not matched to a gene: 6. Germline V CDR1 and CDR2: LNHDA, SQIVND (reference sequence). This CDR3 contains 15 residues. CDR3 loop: CASSIGQGIAQPQHF. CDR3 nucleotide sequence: TGTGCCAGTAGTATAGGACAGGGTATAGCTCAGCCCCAGCATTTT.

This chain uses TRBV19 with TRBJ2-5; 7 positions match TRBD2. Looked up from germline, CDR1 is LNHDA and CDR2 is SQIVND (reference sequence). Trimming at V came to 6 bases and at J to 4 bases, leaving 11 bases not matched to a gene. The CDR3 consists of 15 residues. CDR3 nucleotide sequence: TGTGCCAGTAGCCTTCATTTGTCGGGAGGAGAGACCCAGTACTTC. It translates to CASSLHLSGGETQYF.

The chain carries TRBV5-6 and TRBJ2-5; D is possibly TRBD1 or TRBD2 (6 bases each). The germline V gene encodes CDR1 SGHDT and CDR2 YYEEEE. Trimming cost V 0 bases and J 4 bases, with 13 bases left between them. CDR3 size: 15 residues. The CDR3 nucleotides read TGTGCCAGCAGCTTGGTCGGGGGCGGGGCAGAGACCCAGTACTTC. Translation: CASSLVGGGAETQYF.

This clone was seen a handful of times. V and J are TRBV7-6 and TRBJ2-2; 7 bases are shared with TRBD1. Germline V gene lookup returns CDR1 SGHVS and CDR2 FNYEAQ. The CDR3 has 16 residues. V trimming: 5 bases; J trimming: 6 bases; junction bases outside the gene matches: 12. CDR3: CASSPRGRNRAGELFF. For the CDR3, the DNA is TGTGCCAGCAGCCCAAGGGGGCGCAACAGGGCCGGGGAGCTGTTTTTT.

CDR3 residues: CAIHTGVGNTIYF. The CDR3 DNA reads as TGTGCCATCCACACAGGGGTAGGAAACACCATATATTTT. The chain employs TRBV10-3 and TRBJ1-3; 7 bases are shared with TRBD1. The CDR3 has 13 amino acids. V was clipped by 8 bases and J by 4 bases; unmatched bases: 5. Germline values: CDR1 ENHRY, CDR2 SYGVKD.

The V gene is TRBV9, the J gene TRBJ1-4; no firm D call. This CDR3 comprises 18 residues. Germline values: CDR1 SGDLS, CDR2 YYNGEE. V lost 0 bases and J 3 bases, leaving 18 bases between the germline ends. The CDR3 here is CASSVGMRSGAANEKLFF. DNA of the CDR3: TGTGCCAGCAGCGTAGGAATGAGGTCGGGAGCGGCTAATGAAAAACTGTTTTTT.

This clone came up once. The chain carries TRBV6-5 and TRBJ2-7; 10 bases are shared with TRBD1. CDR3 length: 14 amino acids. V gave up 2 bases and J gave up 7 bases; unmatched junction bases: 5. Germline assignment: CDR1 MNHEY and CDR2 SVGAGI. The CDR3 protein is CASSYGTGAGEQYF. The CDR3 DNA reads TGTGCCAGCAGTTACGGGACAGGGGCTGGGGAGCAGTACTTC.

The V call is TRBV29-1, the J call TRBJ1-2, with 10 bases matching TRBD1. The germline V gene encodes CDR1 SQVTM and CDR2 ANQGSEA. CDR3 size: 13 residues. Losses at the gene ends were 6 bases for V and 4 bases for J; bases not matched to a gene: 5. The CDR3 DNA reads TGCAGCGTCGCGACAGGGGGCGTCTATGGCTACACCTTC. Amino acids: CSVATGGVYGYTF.

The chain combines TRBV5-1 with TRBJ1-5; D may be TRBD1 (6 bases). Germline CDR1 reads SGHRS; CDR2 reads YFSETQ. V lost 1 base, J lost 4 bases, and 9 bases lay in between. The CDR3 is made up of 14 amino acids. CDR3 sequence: CASSLTGYNQPQHF. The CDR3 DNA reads TGCGCCAGCAGCTTGACAGGGTATAATCAGCCCCAGCATTTT.

The CDR3 is CASSGSSYNSPLHF. In DNA, the CDR3 is TGTGCCAGCTCGGGAAGCTCCTATAATTCACCCCTCCACTTT. This rearrangement joins TRBV6-5 to TRBJ1-6; D not certain. Deletions cut 8 bases from V and 0 bases from J, with 8 bases between. The CDR3 sequence is 14 residues long. Germline CDR1 and CDR2: MNHEY and SVGAGI.

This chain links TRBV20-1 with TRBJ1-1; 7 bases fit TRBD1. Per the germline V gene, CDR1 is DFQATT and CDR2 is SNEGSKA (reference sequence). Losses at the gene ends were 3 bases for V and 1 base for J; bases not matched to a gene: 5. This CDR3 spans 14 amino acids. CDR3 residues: CSASYDRENTEAFF. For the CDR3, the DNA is TGCAGTGCTAGTTATGACAGGGAGAACACTGAAGCTTTCTTT.

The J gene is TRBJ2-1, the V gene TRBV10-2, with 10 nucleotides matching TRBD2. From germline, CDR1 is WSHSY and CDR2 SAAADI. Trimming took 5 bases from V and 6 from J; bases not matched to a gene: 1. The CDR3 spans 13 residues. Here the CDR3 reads CASSSGRGNEQFF. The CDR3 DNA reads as TGCGCCAGCAGTAGCGGGAGGGGCAATGAGCAGTTCTTC.

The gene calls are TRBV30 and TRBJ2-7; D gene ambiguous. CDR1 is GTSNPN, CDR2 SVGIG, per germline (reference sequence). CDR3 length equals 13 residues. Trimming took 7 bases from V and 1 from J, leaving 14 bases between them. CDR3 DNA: TGTGCCTCACTCCCCGACCATTCCTACGAGCAGTACTTC. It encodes CASLPDHSYEQYF. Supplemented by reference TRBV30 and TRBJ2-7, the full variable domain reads SQTIHQWPATLVQPVGSPLSLECTVEGTSNPNLYWYRQAAGRGLQLLFYSVGIGQISSEVPQNLSASRPQDRQFILSSKKLLLSDSGFYLCASLPDHSYEQYFGPGTRLTVT.

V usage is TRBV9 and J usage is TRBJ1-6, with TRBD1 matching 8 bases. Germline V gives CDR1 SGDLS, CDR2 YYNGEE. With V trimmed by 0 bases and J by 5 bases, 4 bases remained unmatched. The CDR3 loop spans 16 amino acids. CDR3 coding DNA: TGTGCCAGCAGCGTAGCGACAGGGGATGATAATTCACCCCTCCACTTT. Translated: CASSVATGDDNSPLHF. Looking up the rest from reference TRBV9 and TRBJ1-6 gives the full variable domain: DSGVTQTPKHLITATGQRVTLRCSPRSGDLSVYWYQQSLDQGLQFLIQYYNGEERAKGNILERFSAQQFPDLHSELNLSSLELGDSALYFCASSVATGDDNSPLHFGNGTRLTVT.